This T cell receptor (beta chain) was recovered during a study of tumor-infiltrating lymphocytes in localized non-small cell lung cancer. Study summary: Patients included smokers and never-smokers with various histologies, some sampled after neoadjuvant chemotherapy.

This clone rates as medium-sized (0.01 to 0.1%). No antigen is known for it. This CDR3 spans 14 amino acids. V lost 8 bases and J lost 2, with 14 bases in between. Germline values: CDR1 SGHTA, CDR2 FQGTGA. Regarding the study as a whole: Only some patients had TCR sequencing, depending on available tissue.

TCRdb keeps only in-frame clones here, not all; method: immunoSEQ multiplex PCR. The repertoire holds roughly 16,000 clones, with roughly 71% as singletons. This TCR came from a human donor with non-small cell lung cancer. This chain uses TRBV7-3 with TRBJ2-3; D ambiguous. Sequencing used lung tumor tissue. The DNA of the CDR3 is TGTGCCAGCTCGCCCGAGTCAAACACAGATACGCAGTATTTT. As protein: CASSPESNTDTQYF.